Listed below are T cell receptor beta chains from one sample, sequenced in a study of technical replicates of blood from several donors. The method was immunoSEQ multiplex PCR; TCRdb's version includes in-frame clones alone and lacks a portion of them. The sample consists of 50,000 to 60,000 clones, 91% of them appearing once. Sequences were obtained from PBMCs. Receptor source: a human donor in good health. Some clones in this sample may be carry-over from other donors' samples. The CDR3 runs from the conserved cysteine through the conserved F or W. D genes are given only for firm matches.

v_gene	j_gene	d_gene	CDR3nt	CDR3aa
TRBV12-5	TRBJ1-4	TRBD1	TGTGCTAGTGGTTTGGTATCAGGGGGCGGTGGGGAAAAACTGTTTTTT	CASGLVSGGGGEKLFF
TRBV4-1	TRBJ2-5	.	TGCGCCAGCAGCCAAGATCAGGCTAGCGAGGAGACCCAGTACTTC	CASSQDQASEETQYF
TRBV30	TRBJ2-1	.	TGTGCCTGGAGTCAAAGGGGCGAAGGTGAGCAGTTCTTC	CAWSQRGEGEQFF
TRBV7-2	TRBJ1-1	TRBD1	TGTGCCAGCAGCTTAGTTGGGACAGGGGCTTGGACTGAAGCTTTCTTT	CASSLVGTGAWTEAFF
TRBV4-1	TRBJ2-7	TRBD1	TGCGCCAGCAGCCAAGATCCTCCGGGACAGGACCACGAGCAGTACTTC	CASSQDPPGQDHEQYF
TRBV7-9	TRBJ2-1	TRBD2	TGTGCCAGCAGCTTAGGTGCGCGGGGGGGAAGGAATGAGCAGTTCTTC	CASSLGARGGRNEQFF
TRBV2	TRBJ2-3	.	TGTGCCAGCAGTGAGCGGGGAACAGATACGCAGTATTTT	CASSERGTDTQYF
TRBV21-1	TRBJ2-3	.	TGTGCCAGCAGCAAAGTAGCTGATCCAACCCCCCCAGATACGCAGTATTTT	CASSKVADPTPPDTQYF
TRBV14	TRBJ1-1	.	TGTGCCAGCAGCCAAGACAGGGGCACTGAAGCTTTCTTT	CASSQDRGTEAFF
TRBV5-1	TRBJ1-6	.	TGCGCCAGCAGCCCTCGGCAGGATAATTCACCCCTCCACTTT	CASSPRQDNSPLHF
TRBV7-8	TRBJ2-7	TRBD1	TGTGCCAGCAGCCCCGACCCGACAGGGAACTCCTACGAGCAGTACTTC	CASSPDPTGNSYEQYF
TRBV5-1	TRBJ2-5	TRBD2	TGCGCCAGCAGCTCGGGGACTAGCCAAGAGACCCAGTACTTC	CASSSGTSQETQYF
TRBV5-4	TRBJ2-3	.	TGTGCCAGCAGCTTGGACAGGTTTGGAGATACGCAGTATTTT	CASSLDRFGDTQYF
TRBV4-2	TRBJ2-3	TRBD2	TGTGCCAGCAGCCAAGATATTGTGATAGGACTAGCGGGAGGATCTGATACGCAGTATTTT	CASSQDIVIGLAGGSDTQYF
TRBV7-2	TRBJ2-3	.	TGTGCCAGCAGCTTAGTTGCCTCTAGACGAGATACGCAGTATTTT	CASSLVASRRDTQYF
TRBV19	TRBJ2-7	.	TGTGCCAGTAAGGGCGAAAAAGGAGGGGACTACGAGCAGTACTTC	CASKGEKGGDYEQYF
TRBV4-2	TRBJ1-4	.	TGTGCCAGCAGCCAAGCGGGGGGTGATGAAAAACTGTTTTTT	CASSQAGGDEKLFF
TRBV6-6	TRBJ2-2	TRBD1	TGTGCCAGCAGCCGACAGGGGTGGAACACCGGGGAGCTGTTTTTT	CASSRQGWNTGELFF